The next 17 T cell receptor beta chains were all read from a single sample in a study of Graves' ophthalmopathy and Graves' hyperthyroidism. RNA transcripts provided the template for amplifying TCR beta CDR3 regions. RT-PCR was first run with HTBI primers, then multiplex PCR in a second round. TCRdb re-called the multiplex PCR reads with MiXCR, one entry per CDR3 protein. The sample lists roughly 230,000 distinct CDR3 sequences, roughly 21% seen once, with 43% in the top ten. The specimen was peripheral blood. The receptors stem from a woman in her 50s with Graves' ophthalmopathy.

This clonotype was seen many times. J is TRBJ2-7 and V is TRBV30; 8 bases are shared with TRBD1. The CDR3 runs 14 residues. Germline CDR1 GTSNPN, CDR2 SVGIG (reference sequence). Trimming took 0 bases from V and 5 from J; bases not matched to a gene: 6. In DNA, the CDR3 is TGTGCCTGGAGTGTCCAGGGGGCGTTTAACGAGCAGTACTTC. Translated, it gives CAWSVQGAFNEQYF.

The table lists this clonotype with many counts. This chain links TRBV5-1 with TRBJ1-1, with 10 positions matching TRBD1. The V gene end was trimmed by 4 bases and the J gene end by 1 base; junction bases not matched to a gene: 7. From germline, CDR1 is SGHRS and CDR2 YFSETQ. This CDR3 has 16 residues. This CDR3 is CASSERTGGGNTEAFF. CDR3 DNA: TGCGCCAGCAGCGAACGGACAGGGGGAGGGAACACTGAAGCTTTCTTT.

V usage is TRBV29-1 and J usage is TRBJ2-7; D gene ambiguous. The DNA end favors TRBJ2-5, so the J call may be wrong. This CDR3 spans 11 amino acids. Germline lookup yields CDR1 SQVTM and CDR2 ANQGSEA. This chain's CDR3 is CSVALEETQYF. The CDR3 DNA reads TGCAGCGTTGCTCTGGAAGAGACCCAGTACTTC.

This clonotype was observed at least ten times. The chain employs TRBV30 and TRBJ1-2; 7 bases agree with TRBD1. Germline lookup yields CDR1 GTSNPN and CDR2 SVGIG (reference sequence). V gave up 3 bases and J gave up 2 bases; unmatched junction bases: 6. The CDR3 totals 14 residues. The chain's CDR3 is CAWRTDRQNYGYTF. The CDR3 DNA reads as TGTGCCTGGAGAACGGACAGGCAGAACTATGGCTACACCTTC. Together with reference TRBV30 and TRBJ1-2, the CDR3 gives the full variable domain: SQTIHQWPATLVQPVGSPLSLECTVEGTSNPNLYWYRQAAGRGLQLLFYSVGIGQISSEVPQNLSASRPQDRQFILSSKKLLLSDSGFYLCAWRTDRQNYGYTFGSGTRLTVV.

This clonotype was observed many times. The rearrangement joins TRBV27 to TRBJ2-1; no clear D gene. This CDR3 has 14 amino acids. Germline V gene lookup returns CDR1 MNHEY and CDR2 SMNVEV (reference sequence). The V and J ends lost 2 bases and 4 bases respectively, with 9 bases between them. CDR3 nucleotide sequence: TGTGCCAGCAGTTTAAACTTGAGATACAATGAGCAGTTCTTC. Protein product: CASSLNLRYNEQFF.

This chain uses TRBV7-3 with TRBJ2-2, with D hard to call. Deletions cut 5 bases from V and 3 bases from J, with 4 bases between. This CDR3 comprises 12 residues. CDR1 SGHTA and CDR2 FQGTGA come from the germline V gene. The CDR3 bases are TGTGCCAGCAGCAGTCACACCGGGGAGCTGTTTTTT. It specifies CASSSHTGELFF. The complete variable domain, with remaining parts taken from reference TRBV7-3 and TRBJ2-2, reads GAGVSQTPSNKVTEKGKYVELRCDPISGHTALYWYRQSLGQGPEFLIYFQGTGAADDSGLPNDRFFAVRPEGSVSTLKIQRTERGDSAVYLCASSSHTGELFFGEGSRLTVL.

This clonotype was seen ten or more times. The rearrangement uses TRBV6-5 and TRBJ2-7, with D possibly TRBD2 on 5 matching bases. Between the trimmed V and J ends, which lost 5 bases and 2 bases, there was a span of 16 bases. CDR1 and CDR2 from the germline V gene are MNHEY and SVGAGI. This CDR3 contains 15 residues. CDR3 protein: CASSPDLTGTYEQYF. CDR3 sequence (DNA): TGTGCCAGCAGTCCGGACCTTACGGGGACCTACGAGCAGTACTTC.

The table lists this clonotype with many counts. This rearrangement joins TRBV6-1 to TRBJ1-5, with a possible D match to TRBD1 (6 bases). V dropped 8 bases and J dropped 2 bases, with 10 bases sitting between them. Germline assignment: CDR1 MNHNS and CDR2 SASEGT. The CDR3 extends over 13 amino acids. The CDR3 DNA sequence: TGTGCCAGCGCGGGGGCCGGCAATCAGCCCCAGCATTTT. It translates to CASAGAGNQPQHF.

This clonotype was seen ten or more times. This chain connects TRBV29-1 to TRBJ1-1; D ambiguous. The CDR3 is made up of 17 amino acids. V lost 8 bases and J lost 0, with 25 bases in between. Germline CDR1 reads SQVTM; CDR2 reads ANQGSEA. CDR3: CSFRPAGASSMNTEAFF. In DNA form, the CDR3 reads TGCAGCTTCCGGCCAGCGGGCGCTTCGTCCATGAACACTGAAGCTTTCTTT.

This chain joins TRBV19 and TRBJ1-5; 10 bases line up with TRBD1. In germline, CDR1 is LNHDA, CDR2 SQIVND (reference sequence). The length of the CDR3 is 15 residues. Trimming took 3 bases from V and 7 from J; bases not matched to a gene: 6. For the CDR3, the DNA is TGTGCCAGTAGTATCCCGGGACAGGGGACCCAGCCCCAGCATTTT. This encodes CASSIPGQGTQPQHF.

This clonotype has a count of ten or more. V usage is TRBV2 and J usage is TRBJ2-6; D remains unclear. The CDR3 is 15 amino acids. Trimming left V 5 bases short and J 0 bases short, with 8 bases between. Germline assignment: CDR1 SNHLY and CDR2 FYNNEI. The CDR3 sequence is CASSFARSGANVLTF. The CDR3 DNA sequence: TGTGCCAGCAGTTTCGCCCGCTCTGGGGCCAACGTCCTGACTTTC.

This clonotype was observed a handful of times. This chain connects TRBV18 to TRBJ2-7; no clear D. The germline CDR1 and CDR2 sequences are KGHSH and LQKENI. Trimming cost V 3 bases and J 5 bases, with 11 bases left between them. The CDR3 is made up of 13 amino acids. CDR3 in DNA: TGTGCCAGCTCACCGGGGTATGGCGACGAGCAGTACTTC. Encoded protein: CASSPGYGDEQYF.

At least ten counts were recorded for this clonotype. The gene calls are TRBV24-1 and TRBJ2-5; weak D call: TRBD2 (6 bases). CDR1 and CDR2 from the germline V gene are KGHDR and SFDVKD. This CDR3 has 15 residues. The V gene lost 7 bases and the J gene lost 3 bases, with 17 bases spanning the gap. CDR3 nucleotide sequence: TGTGCCACCAGGAAAGGAGGGGCTGGAAAAGAGACCCAGTACTTC. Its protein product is CATRKGGAGKETQYF.

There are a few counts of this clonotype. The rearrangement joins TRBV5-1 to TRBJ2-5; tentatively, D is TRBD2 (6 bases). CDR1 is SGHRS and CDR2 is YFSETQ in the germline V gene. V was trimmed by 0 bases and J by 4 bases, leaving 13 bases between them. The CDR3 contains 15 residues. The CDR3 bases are TGCGCCAGCAGCTTGGTACCCGGGAGCCTAGAGACCCAGTACTTC. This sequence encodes CASSLVPGSLETQYF.

Here the CDR3 DNA reads TGTGCCAGCAGTTTATCCGAAAATCAGCCCCAGCATTTT. This codes for CASSLSENQPQHF. The gene calls are TRBV27 and TRBJ1-5, with D unresolved. The V end was cut by 0 bases, the J end by 4 bases, with 4 bases between. CDR3 length equals 13 residues. Germline CDR1 reads MNHEY; CDR2 reads SMNVEV (reference sequence).

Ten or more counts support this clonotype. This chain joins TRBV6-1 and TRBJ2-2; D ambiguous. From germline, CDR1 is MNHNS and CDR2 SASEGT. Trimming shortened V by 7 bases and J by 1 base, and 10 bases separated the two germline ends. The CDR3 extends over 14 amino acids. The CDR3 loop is CASTPDGNTGELFF. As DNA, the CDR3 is TGTGCCAGCACCCCGGACGGGAACACCGGGGAGCTGTTTTTT.

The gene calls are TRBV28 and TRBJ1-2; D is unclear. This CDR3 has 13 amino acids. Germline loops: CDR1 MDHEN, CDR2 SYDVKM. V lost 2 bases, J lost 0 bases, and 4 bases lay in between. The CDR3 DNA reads TGTGCCAGCAGTTTAGGTTCTAACTATGGCTACACCTTC. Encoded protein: CASSLGSNYGYTF.